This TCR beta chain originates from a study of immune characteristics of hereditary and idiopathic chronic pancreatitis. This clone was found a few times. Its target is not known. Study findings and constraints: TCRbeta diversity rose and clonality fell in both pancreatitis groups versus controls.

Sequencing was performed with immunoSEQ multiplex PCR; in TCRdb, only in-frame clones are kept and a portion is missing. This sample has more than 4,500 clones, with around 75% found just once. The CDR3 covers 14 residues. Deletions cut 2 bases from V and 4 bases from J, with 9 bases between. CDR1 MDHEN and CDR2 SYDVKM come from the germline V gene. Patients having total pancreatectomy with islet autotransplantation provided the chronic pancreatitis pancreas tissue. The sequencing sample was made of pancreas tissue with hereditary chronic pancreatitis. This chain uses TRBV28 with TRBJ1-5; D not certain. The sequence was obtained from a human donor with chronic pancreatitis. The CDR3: CASSLVTANQPQHF. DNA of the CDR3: TGTGCCAGCAGTTTAGTAACAGCGAATCAGCCCCAGCATTTT.